The clone carrying this TCR beta chain was seen ten or more times. The data were taken from a study of T cells in Graves' hyperthyroidism and ophthalmopathy. The V end lost 0 bases, the J end lost 4 bases, and 6 bases lay between the germline ends. CDR3 length: 13 amino acids. The germline CDR1 and CDR2 sequences are SGHDT and YYEEEE. RNA transcripts yielded amplified TCR beta CDR3 regions. HTBI primers drove first-round RT-PCR of the TCR CDR3. Using its own MiXCR run on the multiplex PCR reads, TCRdb lists one record per CDR3 protein. The sample yields 370,000 or so distinct CDR3 sequences, 25% seen once.

Sequences were obtained from blood. V is TRBV5-6 and J is TRBJ2-3, with a tentative D call TRBD1 (5 bases). The sequence was collected from a man aged 45 to 65 with Graves' hyperthyroidism. This chain's CDR3 is CASSLEGSDTQYF. CDR3 nucleotides: TGTGCCAGCAGCTTGGAGGGGTCAGATACGCAGTATTTT.